These 2 T cell receptor beta chains were all obtained from the same sample, sequenced in a study of T cells in Graves' hyperthyroidism and ophthalmopathy. RNA transcripts served as the template for amplifying TCR beta CDR3 regions. A first-round RT-PCR of the TCR CDR3 used the HTBI primer set. TCRdb fed the multiplex PCR reads into MiXCR, producing one record per CDR3 protein. The table shows roughly 840,000 distinct CDR3 sequences, with around 39% occurring only once. Sequenced sample: blood. Receptors were obtained from a man younger than 35 with Graves' hyperthyroidism.

This clonotype came up many times. The chain is built from TRBV9 and TRBJ1-2; no firm D call. Germline loops: CDR1 SGDLS, CDR2 YYNGEE. Between the trimmed V and J ends, which lost 2 bases and 9 bases, there was a span of 14 bases. CDR3 length: 13 residues. The CDR3 nucleotides are TGTGCCAGCAGCGTTCCCCCGGGGATGCGCTACACCTTC. Its protein product is CASSVPPGMRYTF.

The gene calls are TRBV29-1 and TRBJ2-6, with D possibly being TRBD2 (6 bases). The CDR3 has 16 residues. Per the germline V gene, CDR1 is SQVTM and CDR2 is ANQGSEA. V was pared by 0 bases and J by 4 bases, with 13 bases between. The CDR3 DNA is TGCAGCGTTGAAGAACCCCGCGCGGGAGGGGCCAACGTCCTGACTTTC. Amino acid sequence: CSVEEPRAGGANVLTF.